This T cell receptor beta chain was sequenced during a study of cytomegalovirus exposure and HLA in healthy donors. Per germline, CDR1 GTSNPN and CDR2 SVGIG (reference sequence). The V and J ends lost 2 bases and 2 bases respectively, with 10 bases between them. The CDR3 contains 13 residues. Vbeta (60) and Jbeta (13) primers were used in the PCR. This table comes from immunoSEQ multiplex PCR, and its TCRdb copy is limited to in-frame clones, with some not included. The sample contains some 110,000 clones, roughly 70% of which appear only once. This clonotype was sampled from a woman between 45 and 60 years old in good health and CMV-seropositive. This chain joins TRBV30 and TRBJ2-7; D gene uncertain. The sequencing input was PBMCs. The CDR3 DNA reads as TGTGCCTGGAGTCCCCGGTCTCCCTACGAGCAGTACTTC. Translating it yields CAWSPRSPYEQYF.